The T cell receptor beta chain under discussion was sequenced for a study of blood T cell repertoires in COVID-19. The protocol was immunoSEQ multiplex PCR, while the TCRdb copy is restricted to in-frame clones and leaves out a portion. The sample comprises about 220,000 clones, around 81% of which are singletons, and more than 2% rests with the top ten. This CDR3 has 14 residues. V lost 0 bases to trimming and J lost 4 bases, with 10 bases between them. Germline lookup yields CDR1 SGHRS and CDR2 YFSETQ. Source material: peripheral blood. This sequence was found in a woman aged 55-69 years with acute or convalescent COVID-19. V gene TRBV5-1 combines with J gene TRBJ1-1; D unclear. The CDR3 reads CASSLGQTRTEAFF. In DNA form, the CDR3 reads TGCGCCAGCAGCTTGGGACAAACCCGCACTGAAGCTTTCTTT.